The 27 T cell receptor beta chains listed next were all sequenced from one sample in a study of cytomegalovirus exposure and HLA in healthy donors (dated 2017 in TCRdb). Libraries were made using the immunoSEQ multiplex PCR assay. Held by TCRdb, this immuneACCESS table contains in-frame sequences only and omits some clones. Under half of the omission traces to an unresolved V gene where checked; the cause of the rest is unknown. This sample has tens of thousands of clones in its table, and approximately 96% of those were observed once. Of the sample, roughly 0.8% is held by the ten largest clones. The sample taken for sequencing was PBMCs. The source is a man aged 18 to 30 in good health and CMV-seronegative.

The chain is built from TRBV5-1 and TRBJ2-3; maybe TRBD2 (6 bases). Germline V gene lookup returns CDR1 SGHRS and CDR2 YFSETQ. There are 19 residues in the CDR3. Between the trimmed V and J ends, which lost 0 bases and 2 bases, there was a span of 22 bases. CDR3 in amino acids: CASSLASWDFIRTTDTQYF. The CDR3 nucleotides read TGCGCCAGCAGCTTGGCTAGCTGGGACTTTATCAGAACCACAGATACGCAGTATTTT.

This sequence joins TRBV5-6 and TRBJ1-2; no clear D gene. The germline V gene encodes CDR1 SGHDT and CDR2 YYEEEE. V lost 0 bases and J 6 bases, leaving 15 bases between the germline ends. The CDR3 totals 15 residues. CDR3 sequence reads: CASSLAEVGRDGYTF. The DNA for the CDR3 is TGTGCCAGCAGCTTGGCCGAGGTGGGGAGGGATGGCTACACCTTC.

This clone was detected only a few times. The chain couples TRBV6-7 to TRBJ2-5; 9 bases are shared with TRBD2. TRBV6-7 is marked as an open reading frame, function uncertain. CDR3 length: 15 amino acids. With V trimmed by 8 bases and J by 0 bases, 7 bases remained unmatched. For the CDR3, the DNA is TGTGCCAGCTTGGGCGGGAGGGGGTACCAAGAGACCCAGTACTTC. This sequence encodes CASLGGRGYQETQYF.

The chain has TRBV29-1 and TRBJ2-2, with D maybe TRBD2 (7 bases). CDR1 is SQVTM and CDR2 is ANQGSEA in the germline V gene. CDR3 size: 14 residues. V dropped 4 bases and J dropped 3 bases, with 12 bases sitting between them. The CDR3 nucleotides are TGCAGCGTTGTGGGGGGGCAGGACACCGGGGAGCTGTTTTTT. This sequence encodes CSVVGGQDTGELFF.

The V call is TRBV9, the J call TRBJ1-1; D may be TRBD1 (5 bases). V shed 0 bases and J shed 1 base, with 10 bases lying between them. Germline CDR1 reads SGDLS; CDR2 reads YYNGEE. This CDR3 has 15 amino acids. Here the CDR3 DNA reads TGTGCCAGCAGCGTAGCGAGGACAAGGAACACTGAAGCTTTCTTT. Translated, it gives CASSVARTRNTEAFF.

The chain combines TRBV10-1 with TRBJ2-7; no clear D. V lost 3 bases, J lost 4 bases, and 13 bases lay in between. In germline, CDR1 is WNHNN, CDR2 SYGVQD (reference sequence). This CDR3 has 14 residues. The CDR3 protein is CASSDSFLGYEQYF. In DNA, the CDR3 is TGCGCCAGCAGTGACAGCTTCCTCGGGTACGAGCAGTACTTC.

V gene TRBV30 combines with J gene TRBJ2-2; D ambiguous. The germline CDR1 and CDR2 sequences are GTSNPN and SVGIG (reference sequence). V was pared by 3 bases and J by 3 bases, with 5 bases between. The CDR3 runs to 12 residues. The CDR3 reads CAWRGDTGELFF. In nucleotides, the CDR3 is TGTGCCTGGAGAGGAGACACCGGGGAGCTGTTTTTT.

The chain uses TRBV28 and TRBJ1-2; D is ambiguous. This CDR3 has 11 amino acids. Looked up from germline, CDR1 is MDHEN and CDR2 is SYDVKM. Trimming left V 2 bases short and J 8 bases short, with 6 bases between. The CDR3: CASSLKEGYTF. In DNA form, the CDR3 reads TGTGCCAGCAGTTTAAAAGAGGGCTACACCTTC.

This chain joins TRBV4-1 and TRBJ2-3; TRBD2 matches at 8 bases. Trimming at V came to 4 bases and at J to 0 bases, leaving 9 bases not matched to a gene. The CDR3 loop spans 17 amino acids. The germline CDR1 and CDR2 sequences are MGHRA and YSYEKL. DNA of the CDR3: TGCGCCAGCAGCCTATCCGGACTAGCTGGTAGCACAGATACGCAGTATTTT. It encodes CASSLSGLAGSTDTQYF.

The chain recombines TRBV6-5 with TRBJ2-1, with TRBD2 matching over 8 bases. V gave up 6 bases and J gave up 10 bases; unmatched junction bases: 14. In germline, CDR1 is MNHEY, CDR2 SVGAGI. CDR3 length equals 15 residues. DNA for the CDR3: TGTGCCAGCAGCCGACTTGTGGGACTAGTCGGCGAGCAGTTCTTC. Its protein product is CASSRLVGLVGEQFF.

The chain employs TRBV27 and TRBJ1-5; maybe TRBD1 (5 bases). The CDR3 extends over 14 amino acids. V was pared by 2 bases and J by 1 base, with 6 bases between. Germline V gene sequence: CDR1 MNHEY, CDR2 SMNVEV (reference sequence). The CDR3: CASSLRGSNQPQHF. In nucleotides, the CDR3 is TGTGCCAGCAGTTTAAGGGGAAGCAATCAGCCCCAGCATTTT.

V is TRBV7-8 and J is TRBJ2-1; 9 positions agree with TRBD2. The CDR3 runs to 17 residues. Germline trimming cut 4 bases from V and 0 bases from J; bases unmatched to any gene: 7. CDR1 is SGHVS, CDR2 FQNEAQ, per germline. The CDR3 coding sequence is TGTGCCAGCAGCTCCTGGACTAGCGCTGACTCCTACAATGAGCAGTTCTTC. Its translation: CASSSWTSADSYNEQFF.

The J gene is TRBJ2-4, the V gene TRBV27; 12 bases align to TRBD1. Trimming removed 5 bases from V and 2 bases from J; junction bases left unmatched: 10. This CDR3 region has 18 residues. The V gene's germline CDR1 is MNHEY and CDR2 SMNVEV (reference sequence). The CDR3 DNA follows: TGTGCCAGCAGTCCGCCGGGACAGGGGGCGAGGCCCAAAAACATTCAGTACTTC. Translated: CASSPPGQGARPKNIQYF.

The V and J genes are TRBV6-5 and TRBJ1-1; D gene unclear. The CDR3 runs 11 residues. Per the germline V gene, CDR1 is MNHEY and CDR2 is SVGAGI. The V and J ends lost 5 bases and 8 bases respectively, with 9 bases between them. CDR3 sequence (DNA): TGTGCCAGCAGTGCAGAGGGAGAAGCTTTCTTT. Translating gives CASSAEGEAFF.

The V and J genes are TRBV6-1 and TRBJ1-5, with D tentatively TRBD1 (6 bases). CDR1 and CDR2 (germline): MNHNS, SASEGT. V lost 4 bases, J lost 4 bases, and 11 bases lay in between. The CDR3 consists of 14 residues. CDR3 residues: CASSADSFNQPQHF. The DNA of the CDR3 is TGTGCCAGCAGTGCGGACAGTTTTAATCAGCCCCAGCATTTT.

This clone was seen once. This rearrangement joins TRBV4-1 to TRBJ1-1; D is undetermined. Trimming left V 2 bases short and J 7 bases short, with 11 bases between. Germline V lookup: CDR1 MGHRA, CDR2 YSYEKL. The CDR3 has 13 amino acids. This chain's CDR3 is CASSQRVDSEAFF. The CDR3 coding sequence is TGCGCCAGCAGCCAACGGGTGGATAGTGAAGCTTTCTTT.

This chain joins TRBV29-1 and TRBJ1-1; D possibly corresponds to TRBD1 (6 bases). Between the trimmed V and J ends, which lost 8 bases and 2 bases, there was a span of 15 bases. The CDR3 extends over 13 amino acids. Germline lookup yields CDR1 SQVTM and CDR2 ANQGSEA. CDR3 amino acids: CSTLDSRNTEAFF. The CDR3 DNA follows: TGCAGCACTTTGGACAGCCGTAACACTGAAGCTTTCTTT. Using reference TRBV29-1 and TRBJ1-1 for the parts outside the CDR3, the full variable domain is SAVISQKPSRDICQRGTSLTIQCQVDSQVTMMFWYRQQPGQSLTLIATANQGSEATYESGFVIDKFPISRPNLTFSTLTVSNMSPEDSSIYLCSTLDSRNTEAFFGQGTRLTVV.

The V gene is TRBV28, the J gene TRBJ2-7, with D perhaps TRBD1 (6 bases). Germline-derived CDR1 and CDR2 are MDHEN and SYDVKM. Trimming took 3 bases from V and 2 from J, leaving 17 bases between them. The CDR3 sequence is 16 residues long. Here the CDR3 reads CASSFGQGPSPYEQYF. The CDR3 DNA is TGTGCCAGCAGTTTCGGGCAGGGGCCATCTCCCTACGAGCAGTACTTC.

The rearrangement links TRBV5-1 to TRBJ2-3, with 7 bases that match TRBD2. Unmatched junction bases numbered 20, after V lost 4 bases and J lost 6 bases. The germline V gene has CDR1 SGHRS and CDR2 YFSETQ. This CDR3 is 18 amino acids long. CDR3 amino acids: CASSILTTLAARSDTQYF. CDR3 coding DNA: TGCGCCAGCAGCATACTAACGACCCTAGCGGCACGGAGCGATACGCAGTATTTT.

The rearrangement joins TRBV5-6 to TRBJ1-1; D unresolved. Looked up from germline, CDR1 is SGHDT and CDR2 is YYEEEE. The CDR3 contains 13 residues. Trimming removed 4 bases from V and 1 base from J, with 8 bases in between. CDR3 protein: CASSLRRNTEAFF. CDR3 coding DNA: TGTGCCAGCAGCCTAAGAAGGAACACTGAAGCTTTCTTT.

The V call is TRBV2, the J call TRBJ2-1, with TRBD2 identical over 12 bases. Trimming removed 4 bases from V and 9 bases from J; junction bases left unmatched: 13. There are 17 residues in the CDR3. CDR1 is SNHLY, CDR2 FYNNEI, per germline. In DNA form, the CDR3 reads TGTGCCAGCAGTGGTGGGACTAGCGGGCGGTCAGCATTTGAGCAGTTCTTC. Its translation is CASSGGTSGRSAFEQFF.

This chain connects TRBV27 to TRBJ2-5; D may be TRBD2 (5 bases). This CDR3 comprises 13 residues. The ends were cut back, 4 bases at V and 1 base at J, with 7 bases in the middle. CDR1 MNHEY and CDR2 SMNVEV come from the germline V gene (reference sequence). The CDR3 sequence: CASSYRGQETQYF. CDR3 bases: TGTGCCAGCAGTTATCGGGGCCAAGAGACCCAGTACTTC.

V gene TRBV2 combines with J gene TRBJ2-4, with 9 bases aligning to TRBD1. The CDR3 has 14 residues. The junction had 3 bases not matched to a gene; V was cut back by 5 bases and J by 4 bases. The germline CDR1 and CDR2 sequences are SNHLY and FYNNEI. The CDR3 sequence is CASSSDRGKNIQYF. CDR3 in DNA: TGTGCCAGCAGTTCAGACAGGGGGAAAAACATTCAGTACTTC.

The gene calls are TRBV13 and TRBJ2-5, with D possibly matching TRBD2 (5 bases). Germline-derived CDR1 and CDR2 are PRHDT and FYEKMQ (reference sequence). The V gene lost 0 bases and the J gene lost 4 bases, with 12 bases spanning the gap. The CDR3 runs 15 residues. This chain's CDR3 is CASSLGWERLETQYF. DNA for the CDR3: TGTGCCAGCAGCTTAGGGTGGGAGCGCTTAGAGACCCAGTACTTC.

The chain combines TRBV28 with TRBJ2-7, with 7 bases fitting TRBD2. V dropped 7 bases and J dropped 10; count of bases not matched to a gene: 16. CDR1 and CDR2 from the germline V gene are MDHEN and SYDVKM. The CDR3 consists of 14 residues. CDR3 in DNA: TGTGCCAGCACCTTAAGGCCGGACGGGGGGTTACAGTACTTC. This gives the protein CASTLRPDGGLQYF. Based on the CDR3 plus reference TRBV28 and TRBJ2-7, the full variable domain is DVKVTQSSRYLVKRTGEKVFLECVQDMDHENMFWYRQDPGLGLRLIYFSYDVKMKEKGDIPEGYSVSREKKERFSLILESASTNQTSMYLCASTLRPDGGLQYFGPGTRLTVT.

This chain connects TRBV19 to TRBJ1-1; TRBD1 matches at 8 bases. The CDR3 runs 11 residues. CDR1 and CDR2 from the germline V gene are LNHDA and SQIVND (reference sequence). V lost 8 bases to trimming and J lost 10 bases; unmatched junction nucleotides: 6. The CDR3 loop is CASGTGLRAFF. The CDR3 bases are TGTGCCAGTGGGACAGGTCTTCGAGCTTTCTTT.

V is TRBV5-1 and J is TRBJ2-1; TRBD2 might be the D (5 bases). CDR3 size: 17 residues. Germline assignment: CDR1 SGHRS and CDR2 YFSETQ. V lost 0 bases to trimming and J lost 3 bases, with 16 bases between them. The CDR3, as DNA: TGCGCCAGCAGCTTGGGTGGGGTTTCGGGATACTACAATGAGCAGTTCTTC. This codes for CASSLGGVSGYYNEQFF.